This record concerns one T cell receptor (beta chain) sequence. The data were produced by immunoSEQ multiplex PCR, yet TCRdb's version contains in-frame clones alone and is incomplete. The table includes around 57,000 clones, around 89% detected once. The CDR3 runs 15 residues. V lost 1 base to trimming and J lost 8 bases; unmatched junction nucleotides: 8. Germline V gene data show CDR1 as LNHDA and CDR2 as SQIVND (reference sequence). The data were obtained in a study of T cell changes during pregnancy in multiple sclerosis. The sequencing here drew on peripheral blood, taken in the first trimester of pregnancy. The chain carries TRBV19 and TRBJ2-3, with 8 bases matching TRBD2. This TCR was sampled from a female donor in good health, enrolled as a control in a pregnancy study. CDR3 coding DNA: TGTGCCAGTAGTATAGTTTCATCGCGGGGGGCTACGCAGTATTTT. Amino acid sequence: CASSIVSSRGATQYF. The complete variable domain, with remaining parts taken from reference TRBV19 and TRBJ2-3, reads DGGITQSPKYLFRKEGQNVTLSCEQNLNHDAMYWYRQDPGQGLRLIYYSQIVNDFQKGDIAEGYSVSREKKESFPLTVTSAQKNPTAFYLCASSIVSSRGATQYFGPGTRLTVL.